This TCR beta chain comes out of a study of T cell responses to AZD1222 COVID-19 vaccine. Profiling relied on immunoSEQ multiplex PCR, and the TCRdb table lists in-frame clones only, not all of them. The data show 150,000 to 200,000 clones, with about 93% seen just once and roughly 1% held by the top ten. CDR1 and CDR2 from the germline V gene are SEHNR and FQNEAQ (reference sequence). V was shortened by 5 bases and J by 1 base, with 6 bases between the two germline ends. The CDR3 runs 14 residues. The chain recombines TRBV7-9 with TRBJ2-6; no clear D. Sequences were derived from peripheral blood, sampled 28 days after the second dose of the MenACWY control vaccine. This receptor was taken from an adult who received the MenACWY meningococcal vaccine as a control. The CDR3 sequence: CASSPRSGANVLTF. The CDR3 nucleotides read TGTGCCAGCAGCCCCAGGTCTGGGGCCAACGTCCTGACTTTC.